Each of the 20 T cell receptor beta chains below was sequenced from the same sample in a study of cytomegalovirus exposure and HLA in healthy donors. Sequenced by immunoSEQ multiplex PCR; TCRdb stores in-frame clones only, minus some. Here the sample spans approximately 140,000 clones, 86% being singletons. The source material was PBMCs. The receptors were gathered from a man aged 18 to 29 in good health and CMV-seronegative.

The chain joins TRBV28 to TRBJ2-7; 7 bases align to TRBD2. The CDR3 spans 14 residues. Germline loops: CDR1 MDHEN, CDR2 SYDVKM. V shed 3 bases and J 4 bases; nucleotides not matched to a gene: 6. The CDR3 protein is CASSFSLADYEQYF. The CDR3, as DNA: TGTGCCAGCAGTTTTAGCCTAGCGGATTACGAGCAGTACTTC.

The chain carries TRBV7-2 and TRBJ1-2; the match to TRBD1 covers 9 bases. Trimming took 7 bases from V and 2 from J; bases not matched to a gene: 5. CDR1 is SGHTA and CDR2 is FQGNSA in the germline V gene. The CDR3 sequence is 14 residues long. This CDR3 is CASIQDRGNYGYTF. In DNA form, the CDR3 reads TGTGCCAGCATCCAGGACAGGGGAAACTATGGCTACACCTTC.

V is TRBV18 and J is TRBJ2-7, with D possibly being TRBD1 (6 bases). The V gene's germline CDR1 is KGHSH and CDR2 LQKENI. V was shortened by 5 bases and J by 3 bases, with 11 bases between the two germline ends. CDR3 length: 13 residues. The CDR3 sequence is CASSYYRDYEQYF. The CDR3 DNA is TGTGCCAGCTCATATTACAGGGACTACGAGCAGTACTTC.

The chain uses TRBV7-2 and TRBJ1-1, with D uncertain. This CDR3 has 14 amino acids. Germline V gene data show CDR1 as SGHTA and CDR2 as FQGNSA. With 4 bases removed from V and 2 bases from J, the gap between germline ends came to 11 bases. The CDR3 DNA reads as TGTGCCAGCAGCTCGACTCCCGGAAACACTGAAGCTTTCTTT. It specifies CASSSTPGNTEAFF.

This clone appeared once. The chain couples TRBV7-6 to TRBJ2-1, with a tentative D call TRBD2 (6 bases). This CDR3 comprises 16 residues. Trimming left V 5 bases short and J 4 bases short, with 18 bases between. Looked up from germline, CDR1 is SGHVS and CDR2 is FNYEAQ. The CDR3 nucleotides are TGTGCCAGCAGCCCGTCCGGGCGGGACTCTTACAATGAGCAGTTCTTC. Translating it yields CASSPSGRDSYNEQFF. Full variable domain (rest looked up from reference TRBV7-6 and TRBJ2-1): GAGVSQSPRYKVTKRGQDVALRCDPISGHVSLYWYRQALGQGPEFLTYFNYEAQQDKSGLPNDRFSAERPEGSISTLTIQRTEQRDSAMYRCASSPSGRDSYNEQFFGPGTRLTVL.

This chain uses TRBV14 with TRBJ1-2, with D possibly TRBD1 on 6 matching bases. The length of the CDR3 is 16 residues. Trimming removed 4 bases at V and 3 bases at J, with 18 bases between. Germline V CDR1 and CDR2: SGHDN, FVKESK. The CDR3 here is CASSPRAGAGDYGYTF. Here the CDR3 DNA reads TGTGCCAGCAGCCCCCGGGCGGGGGCTGGGGACTATGGCTACACCTTC.

The CDR3 nucleotides read TGTGCCAGCATCCATCAGGGAATCGATGAGCAGTTCTTC. Its protein product is CASIHQGIDEQFF. This chain uses TRBV5-4 with TRBJ2-1; D perhaps matches TRBD1 (5 bases). V gave up 6 bases and J gave up 8 bases, with 15 bases separating them. This CDR3 is 13 amino acids long. Germline CDR1 and CDR2: SGHNT and YYREEE (reference sequence).

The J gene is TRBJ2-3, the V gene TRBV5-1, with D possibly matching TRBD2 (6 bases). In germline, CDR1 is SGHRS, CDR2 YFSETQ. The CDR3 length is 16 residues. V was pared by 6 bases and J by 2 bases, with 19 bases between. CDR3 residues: CASTPVLRGNTDTQYF. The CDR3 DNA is TGCGCCAGCACCCCTGTTTTGCGCGGGAACACAGATACGCAGTATTTT.

CDR3 nucleotide sequence: TGTGCCAGCAGTGAAGGGAGGTTGGGCAATCAGCCCCAGCATTTT. Its protein product is CASSEGRLGNQPQHF. This chain links TRBV2 with TRBJ1-5; D gene unclear. The CDR3 runs to 15 residues. Germline loops: CDR1 SNHLY, CDR2 FYNNEI. V lost 1 base, J lost 2 bases, and 9 bases lay in between.

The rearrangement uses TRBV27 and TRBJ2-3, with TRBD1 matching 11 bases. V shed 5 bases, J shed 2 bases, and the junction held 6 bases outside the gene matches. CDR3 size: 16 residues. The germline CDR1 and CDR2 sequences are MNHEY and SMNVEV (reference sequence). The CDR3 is CASSHHGQGATDTQYF. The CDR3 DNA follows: TGTGCCAGCAGTCACCATGGACAGGGGGCCACAGATACGCAGTATTTT.

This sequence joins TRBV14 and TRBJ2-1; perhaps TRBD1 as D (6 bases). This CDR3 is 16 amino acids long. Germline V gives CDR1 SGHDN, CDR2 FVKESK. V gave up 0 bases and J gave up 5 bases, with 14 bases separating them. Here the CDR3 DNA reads TGTGCCAGCAGCCAAGATGGTTGGGGACACAACAATGAGCAGTTCTTC. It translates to CASSQDGWGHNNEQFF.

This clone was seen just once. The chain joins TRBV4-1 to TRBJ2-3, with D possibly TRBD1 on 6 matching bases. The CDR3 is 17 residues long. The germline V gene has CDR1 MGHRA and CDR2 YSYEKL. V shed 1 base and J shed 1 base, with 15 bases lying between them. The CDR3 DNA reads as TGCGCCAGCAGCCAAGTGGTGGGGGCAGGGGGCACAGATACGCAGTATTTT. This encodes CASSQVVGAGGTDTQYF.

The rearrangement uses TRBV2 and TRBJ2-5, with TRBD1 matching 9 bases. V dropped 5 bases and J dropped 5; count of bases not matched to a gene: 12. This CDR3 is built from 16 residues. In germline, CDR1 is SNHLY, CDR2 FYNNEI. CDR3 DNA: TGTGCCAGCAGTCTAACCGGGGGACAGGGAATGGAGACCCAGTACTTC. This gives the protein CASSLTGGQGMETQYF. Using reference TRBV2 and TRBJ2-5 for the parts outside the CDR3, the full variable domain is EPEVTQTPSHQVTQMGQEVILRCVPISNHLYFYWYRQILGQKVEFLVSFYNNEISEKSEIFDDQFSVERPDGSNFTLKIRSTKLEDSAMYFCASSLTGGQGMETQYFGPGTRLLVL.

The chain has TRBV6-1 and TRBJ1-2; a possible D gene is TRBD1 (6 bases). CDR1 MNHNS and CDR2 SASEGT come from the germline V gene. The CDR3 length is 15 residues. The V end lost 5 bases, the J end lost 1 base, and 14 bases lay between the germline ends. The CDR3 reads CASSSETGLNYGYTF. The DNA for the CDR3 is TGTGCCAGCAGTTCCGAGACAGGCCTTAACTATGGCTACACCTTC.

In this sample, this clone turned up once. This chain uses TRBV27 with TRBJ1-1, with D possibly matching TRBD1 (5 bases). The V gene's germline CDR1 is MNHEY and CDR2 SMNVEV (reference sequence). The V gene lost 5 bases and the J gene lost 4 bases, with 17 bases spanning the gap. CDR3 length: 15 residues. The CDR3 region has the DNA TGTGCCAGCAGTAATGCCCAAGGGGTGGCCACTGAAGCTTTCTTT. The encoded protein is CASSNAQGVATEAFF.

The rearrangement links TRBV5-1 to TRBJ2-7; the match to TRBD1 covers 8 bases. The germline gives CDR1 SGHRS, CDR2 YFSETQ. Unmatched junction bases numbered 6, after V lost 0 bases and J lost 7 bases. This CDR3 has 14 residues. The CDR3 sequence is CASSLARTGTEQYF. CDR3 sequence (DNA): TGCGCCAGCAGCTTGGCCAGGACAGGGACAGAGCAGTACTTC. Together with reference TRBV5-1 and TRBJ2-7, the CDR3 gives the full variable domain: KAGVTQTPRYLIKTRGQQVTLSCSPISGHRSVSWYQQTPGQGLQFLFEYFSETQRNKGNFPGRFSGRQFSNSRSEMNVSTLELGDSALYLCASSLARTGTEQYFGPGTRLTVT.

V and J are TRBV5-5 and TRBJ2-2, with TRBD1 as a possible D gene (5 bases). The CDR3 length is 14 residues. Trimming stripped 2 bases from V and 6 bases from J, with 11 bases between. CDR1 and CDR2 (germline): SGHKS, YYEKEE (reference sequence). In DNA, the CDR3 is TGTGCCAGCAGCTTCGAGACAGCCTCCGGGGAGCTGTTTTTT. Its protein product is CASSFETASGELFF.

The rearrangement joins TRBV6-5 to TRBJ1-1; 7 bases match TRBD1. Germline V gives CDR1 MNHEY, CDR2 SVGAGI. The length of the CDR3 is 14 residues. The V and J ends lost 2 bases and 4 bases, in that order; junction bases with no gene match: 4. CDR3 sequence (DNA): TGTGCCAGCAGTTACCGGAACAGGGGCACTGAAGCTTTCTTT. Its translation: CASSYRNRGTEAFF.

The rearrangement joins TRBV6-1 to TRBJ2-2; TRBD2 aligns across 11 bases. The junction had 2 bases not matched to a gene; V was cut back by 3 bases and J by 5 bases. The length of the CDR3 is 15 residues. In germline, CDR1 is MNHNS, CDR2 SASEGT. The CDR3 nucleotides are TGTGCCAGCAGTGAGAGGACTAGCGGGACCGGGGAGCTGTTTTTT. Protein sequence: CASSERTSGTGELFF.

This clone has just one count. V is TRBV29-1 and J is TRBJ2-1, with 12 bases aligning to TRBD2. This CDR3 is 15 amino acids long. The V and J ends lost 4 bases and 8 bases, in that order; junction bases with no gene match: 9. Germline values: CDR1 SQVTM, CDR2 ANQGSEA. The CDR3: CSVGGTSGGIDEQFF. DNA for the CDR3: TGCAGCGTTGGGGGAACTAGCGGGGGGATCGATGAGCAGTTCTTC.